The 13 T cell receptor beta chains given below trace back to one sample, sequenced in a study of metastatic and nonmetastatic thyroid tumors. Patients had received no treatment of any kind before thyroid surgery. TCRdb re-called the PCR reads via MiXCR. The sample consists of over 25,000 clones, over 15% of them appearing once. The specimen was blood. Receptors originate from a female donor with papillary thyroid cancer or a benign thyroid nodule (not recorded which). Some clones in this sample may be carry-over from other donors' samples.

The table lists this clone with many counts. The chain uses TRBV5-1 and TRBJ2-3, with no clear D. Germline V CDR1 and CDR2: SGHRS, YFSETQ. The ends were cut back, 0 bases at V and 0 bases at J, with 5 bases in the middle. There are 14 residues in the CDR3. CDR3 in DNA: TGCGCCAGCAGCTTGGGGTCTAGCACAGATACGCAGTATTTT. This translates into CASSLGSSTDTQYF.

This clone has a count of ten or more. The rearrangement joins TRBV4-2 to TRBJ1-3; 10 bases map to TRBD1. Germline CDR1 LGHNA, CDR2 YNFKEQ. The V and J ends lost 4 bases and 3 bases, in that order; junction bases with no gene match: 3. This CDR3 region has 15 residues. CDR3 loop: CASSPGQGCGNTIYF. The CDR3 DNA sequence: TGTGCCAGCAGCCCGGGACAGGGGTGTGGAAACACCATATATTTT.

In its sample, this clone was seen many times. The chain employs TRBV7-9 and TRBJ1-4; D remains unclear. Germline-derived CDR1 and CDR2 are SEHNR and FQNEAQ (reference sequence). This CDR3 has 14 amino acids. The V and J ends lost 4 bases and 5 bases respectively, with 11 bases between them. The DNA for the CDR3 is TGTGCCAGCAGCTCCTACCCGGGGAATGAAAAACTGTTTTTT. It codes for CASSSYPGNEKLFF.

This clone was observed many times. In the same sample, other DNA sequences code for this CDR3. This chain joins TRBV7-2 and TRBJ2-2; TRBD1 or TRBD2 may be the D gene (6 bases each). The V end lost 10 bases, the J end lost 0 bases, and 9 bases lay between the germline ends. The CDR3 loop spans 13 amino acids. Per germline, CDR1 SGHTA and CDR2 FQGNSA. The CDR3 DNA reads TGTGCCACCCGGGGGCCGAACACCGGGGAGCTGTTTTTT. Encoded protein: CATRGPNTGELFF.

This clone has a count of ten or more. This chain connects TRBV9 to TRBJ2-3; tentative D call: TRBD1 (6 bases). The ends were cut back, 3 bases at V and 4 bases at J, with 18 bases in the middle. The CDR3 runs to 16 residues. The germline V gene has CDR1 SGDLS and CDR2 YYNGEE. CDR3 DNA: TGTGCCAGCAGCGGAGAGGGGGAGCCCCCCCCAGATACGCAGTATTTT. Translated, it gives CASSGEGEPPPDTQYF. Based on the CDR3 plus reference TRBV9 and TRBJ2-3, the full variable domain is DSGVTQTPKHLITATGQRVTLRCSPRSGDLSVYWYQQSLDQGLQFLIQYYNGEERAKGNILERFSAQQFPDLHSELNLSSLELGDSALYFCASSGEGEPPPDTQYFGPGTRLTVL.

This clone was counted at least ten times. The chain recombines TRBV7-3 with TRBJ2-1, with TRBD2 matching 9 bases. This CDR3 contains 14 residues. Trimming took 2 bases from V and 11 from J; bases not matched to a gene: 7. CDR1 and CDR2 from the germline V gene are SGHTA and FQGTGA. The CDR3 bases are TGTGCCAGCAGCTTAGTAGCGGGGGATCTGAAGCAGTTCTTC. This codes for CASSLVAGDLKQFF.

In this sample, this clone turned up many times. The identical CDR3 is also encoded by other nucleotide sequences in the sample. The gene calls are TRBV5-1 and TRBJ1-6, with 7 bases that match TRBD1. The J segment lost 6 bases and the V segment lost 1 base, leaving 4 bases of the junction unmatched. Germline CDR1 is SGHRS and CDR2 is YFSETQ. The CDR3 has 15 amino acids. The CDR3 spells CASSLPGTVNSPLHF. CDR3 DNA sequence: TGCGCCAGCAGCTTGCCAGGGACAGTTAATTCACCCCTCCACTTT.

The chain couples TRBV4-1 to TRBJ2-2; 7 positions match TRBD1. In germline, CDR1 is MGHRA, CDR2 YSYEKL. The V and J ends lost 1 base and 7 bases, in that order; junction bases with no gene match: 6. The CDR3 is 15 amino acids. The CDR3 region has the DNA TGCGCCAGCAGCCAAGCGAGGGGGCCTGGCGGGGAGCTGTTTTTT. Its translation is CASSQARGPGGELFF.

Of note for this clone: At one end the junction does not follow the germline gene, possibly because of a read error. V and J are TRBV7-2 and TRBJ2-7; D is ambiguous. This CDR3 has 14 residues. Germline CDR1 SGHTA, CDR2 FQGNSA. CDR3 loop: CANSLFVSSYEQYF. CDR3 sequence (DNA): TGTGCCAACAGCTTATTCGTCAGCTCCTACGAGCAGTACTTC.

This clone was counted at least ten times. V usage is TRBV11-2 and J usage is TRBJ2-7; weak D call: TRBD1 (5 bases). The CDR3 runs 13 residues. Trimming stripped 5 bases from V and 3 bases from J, with 11 bases between. The germline V gene encodes CDR1 SGHAT and CDR2 FQNNGV. CDR3 residues: CASSTGRIYEQYF. Written as DNA, the CDR3 is TGTGCCAGCAGCACAGGACGGATCTACGAGCAGTACTTC.

This clone was observed at least ten times. The chain couples TRBV20-1 to TRBJ1-2; D is ambiguous. Trimming shortened V by 0 bases and J by 4 bases, and 6 bases separated the two germline ends. This CDR3 spans 12 amino acids. From germline, CDR1 is DFQATT and CDR2 SNEGSKA (reference sequence). The CDR3 region is CSARDSTYGYTF. DNA of the CDR3: TGCAGTGCTAGAGATTCGACCTATGGCTACACCTTC.

This clone occurred many times. The V call is TRBV6-6, the J call TRBJ2-5; TRBD1 agrees at 7 bases. This CDR3 spans 16 amino acids. The J segment lost 7 bases and the V segment lost 2 bases, leaving 13 bases of the junction unmatched. Germline V gives CDR1 MNHNY, CDR2 SVGAGI (reference sequence). CDR3 sequence: CASSYPPGQIYGTQYF. In DNA form, the CDR3 reads TGTGCCAGCAGTTACCCGCCGGGACAGATTTACGGGACCCAGTACTTC.

This clone was picked up many times. The rearrangement joins TRBV30 to TRBJ2-2; possibly TRBD2 for D (7 bases). The V gene's germline CDR1 is GTSNPN and CDR2 SVGIG (reference sequence). The CDR3 totals 15 residues. Trimming shortened V by 2 bases and J by 7 bases, and 17 bases separated the two germline ends. The CDR3 sequence: CAWSPAGAGVGELFF. CDR3 coding DNA: TGTGCCTGGAGTCCGGCAGGGGCGGGGGTCGGGGAGCTGTTTTTT.